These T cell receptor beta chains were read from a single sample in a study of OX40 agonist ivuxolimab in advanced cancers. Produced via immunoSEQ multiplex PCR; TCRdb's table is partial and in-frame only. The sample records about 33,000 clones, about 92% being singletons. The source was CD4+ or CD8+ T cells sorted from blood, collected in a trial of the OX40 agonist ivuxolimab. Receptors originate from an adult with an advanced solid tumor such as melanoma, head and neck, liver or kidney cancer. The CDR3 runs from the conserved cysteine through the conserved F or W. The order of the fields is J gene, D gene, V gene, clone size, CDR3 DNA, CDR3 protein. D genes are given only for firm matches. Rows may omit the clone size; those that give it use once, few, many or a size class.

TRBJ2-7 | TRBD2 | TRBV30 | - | TGTGCCTGGAGCGCGGGGCTAGCGGGCTACGAGCAGTACTTC | CAWSAGLAGYEQYF
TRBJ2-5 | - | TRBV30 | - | TGTGCCTGGAGGGGTGGGGCACCCAGCCAGACCCAGTACTTC | CAWRGGAPSQTQYF
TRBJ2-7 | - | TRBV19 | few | TGTGCCAGTAGTATAGACCATCCCTACGAGCAGTACTTC | CASSIDHPYEQYF
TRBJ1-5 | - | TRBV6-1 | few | TGTGCCAGCAGTGAAGATTTGGGTTATCAGCCCCAGCATTTT | CASSEDLGYQPQHF
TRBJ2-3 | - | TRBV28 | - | TGTGCCAGCAGTCCACCGGCTAGCACAGATACGCAGTATTTT | CASSPPASTDTQYF
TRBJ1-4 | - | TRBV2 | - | TGTGCCAGCAGACAAGCAACTAATGAAAAACTGTTTTTT | CASRQATNEKLFF
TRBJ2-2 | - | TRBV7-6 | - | TGTGCCAGCAGCTCCGTGGGCGGGAACACCGGGGAGCTGTTTTTT | CASSSVGGNTGELFF
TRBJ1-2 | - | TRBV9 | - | TGTGCCAGCAGCGTAGAGGTAGGCGGGACTAACTATGGCTACACCTTC | CASSVEVGGTNYGYTF
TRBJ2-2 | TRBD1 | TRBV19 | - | TGTGCCAGTAATCCGGGACAGGGTACCCCCGGGGAGCTGTTTTTT | CASNPGQGTPGELFF
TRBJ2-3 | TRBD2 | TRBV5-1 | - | TGCGCCAGCAGCTTGGCGGGGCTAGCGGGAGGACCGTTCACAGATACGCAGTATTTT | CASSLAGLAGGPFTDTQYF
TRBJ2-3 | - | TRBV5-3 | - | TGTGCCAGAAGCCTGAGCTGCTGCACAGATACGCAGTATTTT | CARSLSCCTDTQYF
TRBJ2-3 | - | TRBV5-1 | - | TGCGCCAGCAGCAACCGTGGATCTCCTAGCACAGATACGCAGTATTTT | CASSNRGSPSTDTQYF
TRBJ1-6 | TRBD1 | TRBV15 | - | TGTGCCACCAGCGCCGCCGGTAGGGGGCCTTCACCCCTCCACTTT | CATSAAGRGPSPLHF
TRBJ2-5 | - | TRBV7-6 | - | TGTGCCAGCAGCTTAGGTGGAGGGTTTCAAGAGACCCAGTACTTC | CASSLGGGFQETQYF
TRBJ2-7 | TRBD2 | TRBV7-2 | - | TGTGCCAGCAGAGGGGCGGGAGGGTCCTACGAGCAGTACTTC | CASRGAGGSYEQYF
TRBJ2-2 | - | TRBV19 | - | TGTGCCAGTAGCGCGGCGGGGCCGAGGACCGGGGAGCTGTTTTTT | CASSAAGPRTGELFF
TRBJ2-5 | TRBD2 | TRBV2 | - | TGTGCCAGCAGTGAAACGTTCTTGAGAGCGGGAGTCGGAGAGACCCAGTACTTC | CASSETFLRAGVGETQYF
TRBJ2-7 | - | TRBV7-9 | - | TGTGCCAGCAGCTTAGGGCACTTAGGGTCGTCCGAGCAGTACTTC | CASSLGHLGSSEQYF
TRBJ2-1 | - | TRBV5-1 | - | TGCGCCAGCAGCTTCGAGAAGGGGGAGCAGTTCTTC | CASSFEKGEQFF
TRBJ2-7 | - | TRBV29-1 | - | TGCAGCGTTGGGGAACCGGGACCCTACGAGCAGTACTTC | CSVGEPGPYEQYF